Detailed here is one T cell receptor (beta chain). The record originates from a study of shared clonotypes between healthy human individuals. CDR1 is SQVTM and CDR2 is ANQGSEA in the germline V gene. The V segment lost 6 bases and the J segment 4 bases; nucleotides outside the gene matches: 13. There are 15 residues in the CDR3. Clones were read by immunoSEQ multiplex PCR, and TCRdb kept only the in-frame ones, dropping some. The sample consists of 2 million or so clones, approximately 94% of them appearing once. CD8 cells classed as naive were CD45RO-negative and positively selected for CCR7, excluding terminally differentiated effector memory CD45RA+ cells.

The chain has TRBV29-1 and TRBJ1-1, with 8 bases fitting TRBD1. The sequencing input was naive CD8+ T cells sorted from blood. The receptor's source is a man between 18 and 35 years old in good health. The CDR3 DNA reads TGCAGCGTCAGGGCAGGGGGCAGAGGAGGCACTGAAGCTTTCTTT. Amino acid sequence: CSVRAGGRGGTEAFF. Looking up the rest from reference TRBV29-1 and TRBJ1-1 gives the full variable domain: SAVISQKPSRDICQRGTSLTIQCQVDSQVTMMFWYRQQPGQSLTLIATANQGSEATYESGFVIDKFPISRPNLTFSTLTVSNMSPEDSSIYLCSVRAGGRGGTEAFFGQGTRLTVV.